This T cell receptor beta chain was identified in a study of T-cell memory formation after mild COVID-19. Background on the study: TCR clusters mostly belonged to single donors.

Deletions cut 5 bases from V and 2 bases from J, with 11 bases between. From germline, CDR1 is SGHVS and CDR2 FNYEAQ. The CDR3 is made up of 14 amino acids. TCRdb analysed the 5' RACE reads with MiXCR anew, one entry per CDR3 protein. The sample carries around 390,000 distinct CDR3 sequences, about 17% recorded once. This clonotype was seen a handful of times. V usage is TRBV7-6 and J usage is TRBJ2-3; no clear D gene. Source material: PBMCs or a T cell subset sorted from them (not recorded which). This TCR was recovered from a man aged 18 to 30 who had mild COVID-19 (a few samples of this study predate the infection). Cell type and time point are not known. CDR3 nucleotides: TGTGCCAGCAGCCCAGACTCGTACACAGATACGCAGTATTTT. Translation: CASSPDSYTDTQYF.